These 13 T cell receptor beta chains share one sample of origin, sequenced in a study of blood T cell repertoires in COVID-19. The data were produced by immunoSEQ multiplex PCR, yet TCRdb's version contains in-frame clones alone and is incomplete. This sample has about 200,000 clones; more than 85% occur once, and the top ten carry 3% to 3.5%. Sequencing input: peripheral blood. The receptors come from a man in his 60s with acute or convalescent COVID-19.

The chain couples TRBV7-9 to TRBJ2-7, with 7 bases fitting TRBD1. The CDR3 consists of 14 residues. Germline V gene lookup returns CDR1 SEHNR and CDR2 FQNEAQ (reference sequence). After removal of 3 bases from V and 0 bases from J, the junction contained 2 bases not matched to a gene. The CDR3 reads CASSFRDSSYEQYF. In DNA form, the CDR3 reads TGTGCCAGCAGCTTCCGGGACAGCTCCTACGAGCAGTACTTC.

The chain is built from TRBV24-1 and TRBJ2-7, with TRBD2 as a possible D gene (5 bases). Trimming took 9 bases from V and 0 from J, leaving 14 bases between them. This CDR3 has 14 residues. Germline CDR1 is KGHDR and CDR2 is SFDVKD. CDR3 residues: CATGGRHSSYEQYF. CDR3 nucleotides: TGTGCCACCGGAGGACGACACTCCTCCTACGAGCAGTACTTC.

The CDR3 nucleotides read TGTGCCAGCAGCTGGGACGGGGGAGCCTACGAGCAGTACTTC. It encodes CASSWDGGAYEQYF. V and J are TRBV7-9 and TRBJ2-7; D is perhaps TRBD2 (6 bases). The V end lost 4 bases, the J end lost 2 bases, and 12 bases lay between the germline ends. CDR1 is SEHNR and CDR2 is FQNEAQ in the germline V gene (reference sequence). The CDR3 covers 14 residues.

This rearrangement joins TRBV4-1 to TRBJ1-1; the D gene is possibly TRBD1 (6 bases). The length of the CDR3 is 17 residues. Germline V lookup: CDR1 MGHRA, CDR2 YSYEKL. The germline V and J ends were trimmed by 1 base and 6 bases, with 21 bases remaining between them. The CDR3 DNA is TGCGCCAGCAGCCAAGTCCCGTTACAGGGAACCAAGGCTGAAGCTTTCTTT. It encodes CASSQVPLQGTKAEAFF.

This chain links TRBV19 with TRBJ2-1, with 10 bases aligning to TRBD2. The CDR3 runs 16 residues. Germline lookup yields CDR1 LNHDA and CDR2 SQIVND (reference sequence). V was clipped by 4 bases and J by 5 bases; unmatched bases: 8. CDR3 amino acids: CASSSHGLADHNEQFF. The CDR3 bases are TGTGCCAGTAGTAGTCACGGACTAGCGGATCACAATGAGCAGTTCTTC.

In nucleotides, the CDR3 is TGTGCCAGCAGCCCCGGAGGTTCCTACGAGCAGTACTTC. As protein: CASSPGGSYEQYF. This chain connects TRBV9 to TRBJ2-7; the D gene is possibly TRBD2 (5 bases). This CDR3 spans 13 amino acids. Trimming left V 4 bases short and J 1 base short, with 9 bases between. From germline, CDR1 is SGDLS and CDR2 YYNGEE.

This clone was seen only once. The chain links TRBV5-6 to TRBJ2-2; 11 positions agree with TRBD1. This CDR3 region has 15 residues. Germline V gene sequence: CDR1 SGHDT, CDR2 YYEEEE. V shed 3 bases and J 7 bases; nucleotides not matched to a gene: 5. CDR3 in amino acids: CASSSDRGLGGELFF. The CDR3, as DNA: TGTGCCAGCAGCTCGGACAGGGGGCTGGGCGGGGAGCTGTTTTTT. Full variable domain (rest looked up from reference TRBV5-6 and TRBJ2-2): DAGVTQSPTHLIKTRGQQVTLRCSPKSGHDTVSWYQQALGQGPQFIFQYYEEEERQRGNFPDRFSGHQFPNYSSELNVNALLLGDSALYLCASSSDRGLGGELFFGEGSRLTVL.

The gene calls are TRBV9 and TRBJ1-1; 7 nucleotides line up with TRBD1. The CDR3 length is 14 residues. Trimming cost V 3 bases and J 1 base; bases outside gene matches: 3. Germline CDR1 reads SGDLS; CDR2 reads YYNGEE. The CDR3 DNA follows: TGTGCCAGCAGCGGGACAGGCGGGAACACTGAAGCTTTCTTT. It codes for CASSGTGGNTEAFF.

The chain is built from TRBV6-2 or TRBV6-3 and TRBJ1-1, with TRBD1 matching 8 bases. The J segment lost 1 base and the V segment lost 2 bases, leaving 3 bases of the junction unmatched. Looked up from germline, CDR1 is MNHEY and CDR2 is SVGEGT. The CDR3 contains 15 residues. The CDR3 region has the DNA TGTGCCAGCAGTTACCCGGGACAGGCGAACACTGAAGCTTTCTTT. Translating it yields CASSYPGQANTEAFF.

The chain links TRBV19 to TRBJ2-3; D possibly corresponds to TRBD1 (6 bases). CDR1 LNHDA and CDR2 SQIVND come from the germline V gene (reference sequence). The CDR3 is made up of 15 amino acids. The germline V and J ends were trimmed by 4 bases and 8 bases, with 19 bases remaining between them. CDR3 sequence: CASSTAGTQVSTQYF. The CDR3 DNA is TGTGCCAGTAGTACCGCCGGGACACAGGTCTCTACGCAGTATTTT.

The V and J genes are TRBV5-6 and TRBJ2-7, with unresolved D. Trimming left V 2 bases short and J 0 bases short, with 12 bases between. Germline loops: CDR1 SGHDT, CDR2 YYEEEE. CDR3 length equals 15 residues. For the CDR3, the DNA is TGTGCCAGCAGCTTTGGCAGGTCATCCTCCTACGAGCAGTACTTC. Translation gives CASSFGRSSSYEQYF. The whole variable domain, remainder taken from reference TRBV5-6 and TRBJ2-7, is DAGVTQSPTHLIKTRGQQVTLRCSPKSGHDTVSWYQQALGQGPQFIFQYYEEEERQRGNFPDRFSGHQFPNYSSELNVNALLLGDSALYLCASSFGRSSSYEQYFGPGTRLTVT.

The chain uses TRBV6-6 and TRBJ1-1; D not resolved. The CDR3 contains 13 residues. Germline-derived CDR1 and CDR2 are MNHNY and SVGAGI (reference sequence). V was clipped by 0 bases and J by 6 bases, with 8 bases between them. The CDR3 here is CASSYSQVAEAFF. The CDR3 coding sequence is TGTGCCAGCAGTTACTCGCAGGTGGCTGAAGCTTTCTTT.

The V gene is TRBV4-1, the J gene TRBJ1-6; the match to TRBD1 covers 7 bases. Germline lookup yields CDR1 MGHRA and CDR2 YSYEKL. CDR3 length: 14 amino acids. V dropped 5 bases and J dropped 7; count of bases not matched to a gene: 5. CDR3 amino acids: CASSSGQSNSPLHF. The CDR3 DNA follows: TGCGCCAGCAGCTCGGGACAGAGCAATTCACCCCTCCACTTT.